What follows are 21 T cell receptor beta chains derived from one specimen sequenced in a study of beta chain features in type 1 diabetes. The isolated RNA, all of it, was reverse transcribed, so expressed TCRB transcripts were what got sequenced. TCRdb's table, derived via immunoSEQ multiplex PCR, lists solely in-frame clones and lacks some. In the table there are 230,000 or so clones, around 15% of which are singletons. These receptors have no identified antigens. General observations from the study: People with Type 1 diabetes carried modestly yet significantly shorter TCRB CDR3s in all four CD4+ subsets.

Sequenced: naive CD4+ T cells from blood. The receptors derive from a man between 25 and 39 years old with type 1 diabetes.

This clone was seen only a few times. The chain couples TRBV29-1 to TRBJ1-5, with a possible D match to TRBD1 (5 bases). Germline V gene lookup returns CDR1 SQVTM and CDR2 ANQGSEA. CDR3 length equals 13 residues. V was trimmed by 6 bases and J by 7 bases, leaving 16 bases between them. The CDR3 DNA sequence: TGCAGCGTCGGTATAGGGGCCGGGCAGCCCCAGCATTTT. This encodes CSVGIGAGQPQHF.

V and J are TRBV29-1 and TRBJ2-7; the match to TRBD2 covers 8 bases. There are 15 residues in the CDR3. CDR1 is SQVTM and CDR2 is ANQGSEA in the germline V gene. The V gene end was trimmed by 6 bases and the J gene end by 0 bases; junction bases not matched to a gene: 10. This chain's CDR3 is CSVAAGTSASYEQYF. In DNA, the CDR3 is TGCAGCGTAGCTGCCGGGACTAGTGCCTCCTACGAGCAGTACTTC.

The chain recombines TRBV18 with TRBJ2-4; D might be TRBD2 (5 bases). CDR3 length equals 17 residues. V gave up 0 bases and J gave up 0 bases, with 12 bases separating them. Germline CDR1 and CDR2: KGHSH and LQKENI. CDR3 nucleotide sequence: TGTGCCAGCTCACCACCGGGGAGTCCGATAGCCAAAAACATTCAGTACTTC. It is translated as CASSPPGSPIAKNIQYF.

In this sample, this clone turned up a few times. This CDR3 is CAISQGKKQNEQFF. The CDR3 DNA is TGTGCCATCAGCCAAGGGAAGAAACAGAATGAGCAGTTCTTC. This chain uses TRBV10-3 with TRBJ2-1; D not resolved. Germline V lookup: CDR1 ENHRY, CDR2 SYGVKD. V was trimmed by 6 bases and J by 7 bases, leaving 16 bases between them. The CDR3 is 14 amino acids.

The gene calls are TRBV30 and TRBJ1-1; D unclear. The V gene lost 4 bases and the J gene lost 1 base, with 13 bases spanning the gap. There are 14 residues in the CDR3. CDR1 and CDR2 from the germline V gene are GTSNPN and SVGIG (reference sequence). For the CDR3, the DNA is TGTGCCTGGATCCCCGGGAGAACGAACACTGAAGCTTTCTTT. This encodes CAWIPGRTNTEAFF.

This clone turned up a few times. The chain has TRBV25-1 and TRBJ2-1; 7 nucleotides agree with TRBD1. This CDR3 spans 16 amino acids. Germline V CDR1 and CDR2: MGHDK, SYGVNS. With V trimmed by 3 bases and J by 5 bases, 10 bases remained unmatched. CDR3 protein: CASSDTSTGKNNEQFF. Here the CDR3 DNA reads TGTGCCAGCAGTGACACTTCGACAGGGAAGAACAATGAGCAGTTCTTC.

This clone was counted only a few times. This chain joins TRBV29-1 and TRBJ2-1; D may be TRBD1 or TRBD2 (5 bases each). The CDR3 is made up of 14 amino acids. Germline loops: CDR1 SQVTM, CDR2 ANQGSEA. Trimming cost V 7 bases and J 4 bases, with 17 bases left between them. The CDR3 sequence is CSAVGAGGYNEQFF. The CDR3 DNA is TGCAGCGCCGTAGGGGCAGGAGGATACAATGAGCAGTTCTTC.

This clone was counted between two and nine times. The rearrangement uses TRBV29-1 and TRBJ2-3; possible D gene TRBD2, 5 bases. Germline CDR1 and CDR2: SQVTM and ANQGSEA. V gave up 4 bases and J gave up 1 base, with 9 bases separating them. The CDR3 contains 13 residues. The CDR3 loop reads CSVVVGGTDTQYF. DNA of the CDR3: TGCAGCGTTGTTGTCGGGGGCACAGATACGCAGTATTTT.

This clone was seen only a few times. J is TRBJ1-1 and V is TRBV7-2, with TRBD1 identical over 7 bases. V was clipped by 4 bases and J by 2 bases; unmatched bases: 7. The CDR3 covers 15 residues. Germline V CDR1 and CDR2: SGHTA, FQGNSA. CDR3 bases: TGTGCCAGCAGCTCACTGGGGACAGCCAACACTGAAGCTTTCTTT. Protein sequence: CASSSLGTANTEAFF.

This chain connects TRBV7-2 to TRBJ2-7; D is undetermined. Looked up from germline, CDR1 is SGHTA and CDR2 is FQGNSA. Trimming took 1 base from V and 3 from J, leaving 13 bases between them. The CDR3 contains 15 residues. The chain's CDR3 is CASSLVNWSSYEQYF. CDR3 coding DNA: TGTGCCAGCAGCTTAGTAAACTGGTCCAGCTACGAGCAGTACTTC.

This clone showed up just a few times. The V and J genes are TRBV6-5 and TRBJ2-4; tentative D call: TRBD1 (5 bases). The CDR3 contains 13 residues. Germline V gene data show CDR1 as MNHEY and CDR2 as SVGAGI. V was clipped by 0 bases and J by 10 bases, with 10 bases between them. In DNA, the CDR3 is TGTGCCAGCAGTTACTCGACTGGGGCGATTCAGTACTTC. It is translated as CASSYSTGAIQYF.

This clone appeared a few times. The chain couples TRBV19 to TRBJ2-1; D perhaps matches TRBD1 (5 bases). Germline V gene sequence: CDR1 LNHDA, CDR2 SQIVND (reference sequence). V was shortened by 6 bases and J by 7 bases, with 10 bases between the two germline ends. CDR3 length: 12 amino acids. CDR3 sequence (DNA): TGTGCCAGTAGCAGGGATTGGAATGAGCAGTTCTTC. Protein sequence: CASSRDWNEQFF.

This chain links TRBV30 with TRBJ2-7, with TRBD2 matching over 10 bases. The J segment lost 2 bases and the V segment lost 5 bases, leaving 9 bases of the junction unmatched. Germline V gene lookup returns CDR1 GTSNPN and CDR2 SVGIG (reference sequence). This CDR3 is built from 15 residues. CDR3 in DNA: TGTGCCTGGGGCCCTAGCGGGGGACCGACCTACGAGCAGTACTTC. This encodes CAWGPSGGPTYEQYF.

This clone has a handful of counts. The chain joins TRBV25-1 to TRBJ2-2; D gene ambiguous. The CDR3 is 14 amino acids. V lost 5 bases and J 1 base, leaving 8 bases between the germline ends. Germline V gene lookup returns CDR1 MGHDK and CDR2 SYGVNS. The CDR3 loop is CASSRAENTGELFF. The DNA of the CDR3 is TGTGCCAGCAGTCGGGCTGAGAACACCGGGGAGCTGTTTTTT.

V is TRBV6-5 and J is TRBJ2-5, with 8 bases fitting TRBD1. The CDR3 covers 13 residues. CDR1 and CDR2 from the germline V gene are MNHEY and SVGAGI. The V segment lost 10 bases and the J segment 4 bases; nucleotides outside the gene matches: 8. The CDR3 DNA reads as TGTGCCACCATGACAGGGGCACGAGAGACCCAGTACTTC. This translates into CATMTGARETQYF.

This clone has just a few counts. The chain is built from TRBV5-1 and TRBJ2-3; 9 bases agree with TRBD2. This CDR3 is 15 amino acids long. Trimming removed 4 bases from V and 4 bases from J; junction bases left unmatched: 7. CDR1 is SGHRS and CDR2 is YFSETQ in the germline V gene. CDR3 loop: CASSPSGMVADTQYF. The CDR3 DNA reads TGCGCCAGCAGCCCTAGCGGGATGGTTGCAGATACGCAGTATTTT.

This clone occurred a few times. The chain employs TRBV7-2 and TRBJ2-1; D is unclear. This CDR3 spans 13 amino acids. The germline CDR1 and CDR2 sequences are SGHTA and FQGNSA. The ends were cut back, 1 base at V and 9 bases at J, with 10 bases in the middle. CDR3 region: CASSLERPGEQFF. CDR3 bases: TGTGCCAGCAGCTTAGAGAGGCCAGGTGAGCAGTTCTTC.

The rearrangement links TRBV2 to TRBJ2-5, with D perhaps matching TRBD2 (5 bases). Trimming removed 1 base from V and 2 bases from J, with 8 bases in between. CDR1 SNHLY and CDR2 FYNNEI come from the germline V gene. The CDR3 is 14 amino acids. Written as DNA, the CDR3 is TGTGCCAGCAGTGAAGAGAGCGGACAAGAGACCCAGTACTTC. Translating gives CASSEESGQETQYF. The full variable domain, with the rest looked up from reference TRBV2 and TRBJ2-5, is EPEVTQTPSHQVTQMGQEVILRCVPISNHLYFYWYRQILGQKVEFLVSFYNNEISEKSEIFDDQFSVERPDGSNFTLKIRSTKLEDSAMYFCASSEESGQETQYFGPGTRLLVL.

This chain joins TRBV29-1 and TRBJ2-4; possible D gene TRBD2, 5 bases. The germline gives CDR1 SQVTM, CDR2 ANQGSEA. V lost 6 bases to trimming and J lost 0 bases, with 12 bases between them. The CDR3 is 14 amino acids. The CDR3 region has the DNA TGCAGCGTGAGCGGTGTGCTAGCCAAAAACATTCAGTACTTC. Its protein is CSVSGVLAKNIQYF.

The chain uses TRBV30 and TRBJ1-3, with D maybe TRBD1 (5 bases). CDR3 size: 14 residues. V was shortened by 3 bases and J by 0 bases, with 9 bases between the two germline ends. Germline CDR1 reads GTSNPN; CDR2 reads SVGIG (reference sequence). In DNA, the CDR3 is TGTGCCTGGAGGGGACCGAGCTCTGGAAACACCATATATTTT. Translating gives CAWRGPSSGNTIYF. Variable domain in full (rest from reference TRBV30 and TRBJ1-3): SQTIHQWPATLVQPVGSPLSLECTVEGTSNPNLYWYRQAAGRGLQLLFYSVGIGQISSEVPQNLSASRPQDRQFILSSKKLLLSDSGFYLCAWRGPSSGNTIYFGEGSWLTVV.

V gene TRBV10-3 combines with J gene TRBJ2-4; 10 bases are shared with TRBD2. CDR1 and CDR2 (germline): ENHRY, SYGVKD. V lost 3 bases and J lost 10; bases outside the gene matches: 12. This CDR3 comprises 16 residues. Here the CDR3 DNA reads TGTGCCATCAGTGACAACAAGCGGGAGGGCTTTCGGATTCAGTACTTC. Amino acids: CAISDNKREGFRIQYF.